These T cell receptor beta chains were read from a single sample in a study of T cell responses to AZD1222 COVID-19 vaccine. Here immunoSEQ multiplex PCR was the method, and the copy in TCRdb shows in-frame clones only, minus some. Of over 55,000 clones listed, about three quarters are singletons. The sequenced sample was peripheral blood, obtained 28 days after the second AZD1222 dose. Receptors originate from an adult who received the AZD1222 COVID-19 vaccine. The CDR3 runs from the conserved cysteine through the conserved F or W. The D gene is left open where the match is weak. The listing skips clone size in some rows; elsewhere it reads once, few, many or a size class.

V gene	D gene	clone size	J gene	CDR3 protein	CDR3 DNA
TRBV10-1	NA	few	TRBJ1-1	CASSRVRNTEAFF	TGCGCCAGCAGCAGGGTACGGAACACTGAAGCTTTCTTT
TRBV11-3	NA	NA	TRBJ2-5	CASSLRGEETQYF	TGTGCCAGCAGCTTAAGGGGCGAAGAGACCCAGTACTTC
TRBV5-1	NA	NA	TRBJ1-2	CASSLAGPYWDGYGYTF	TGCGCCAGCAGCTTGGCCGGGCCGTACTGGGATGGGTATGGCTACACCTTC
TRBV7-2	NA	few	TRBJ1-2	CASSLGQVIYGYTF	TGTGCCAGCAGCTTAGGACAGGTCATTTATGGCTACACCTTC
TRBV19	NA	once	TRBJ1-5	CASNGRGQFSNQPQHF	TGTGCCAGTAATGGTCGAGGACAGTTTAGCAATCAGCCCCAGCATTTT
TRBV5-6	NA	NA	TRBJ1-3	CASSLAEGGTIYF	TGTGCCAGCAGCTTGGCCGAGGGAGGCACCATATATTTT
TRBV6-5	NA	NA	TRBJ2-7	CASGRDPLTSYEQYF	TGTGCCAGCGGCAGGGATCCACTGACCTCCTACGAGCAGTACTTC
TRBV6-1	NA	NA	TRBJ1-1	CASSYPDSLDAEAFF	TGTGCCAGCAGCTACCCCGACAGCCTAGACGCTGAAGCTTTCTTT
TRBV19	NA	NA	TRBJ1-4	CASSTVGGVNEKLFF	TGTGCCAGTAGTACCGTTGGGGGGGTGAATGAAAAACTGTTTTTT
TRBV5-6	TRBD1	once	TRBJ1-5	CASSRRTGAALSNQPQHF	TGTGCCAGCAGCCGCCGGACAGGGGCCGCCCTTAGCAATCAGCCCCAGCATTTT
TRBV6-1	NA	NA	TRBJ1-1	CASSEPWGPTEAFF	TGTGCCAGCAGTGAACCGTGGGGTCCCACTGAAGCTTTCTTT
TRBV12-3/TRBV12-4	NA	NA	TRBJ2-1	CASSLWVRPQFF	TGTGCCAGCAGTTTATGGGTCAGGCCCCAGTTCTTC
TRBV4-2	NA	NA	TRBJ1-3	CASSQDRSDTIYF	TGTGCCAGCAGCCAAGATCGGAGTGACACCATATATTTT
TRBV3-1/TRBV3-2	TRBD2	NA	TRBJ2-5	CASSQDTSGGETQYF	TGTGCCAGCAGCCAAGATACCAGCGGGGGAGAGACCCAGTACTTC
TRBV6-5	NA	NA	TRBJ1-2	CASSYSWESNYGYTF	TGTGCCAGCAGTTACTCCTGGGAATCTAACTATGGCTACACCTTC
TRBV11-2	NA	NA	TRBJ2-7	CASSLVASIASEQYF	TGTGCCAGCAGCTTAGTCGCGAGTATAGCCTCCGAGCAGTACTTC
TRBV5-1	NA	NA	TRBJ1-4	CASSLGLNEKLFF	TGCGCCAGCAGCTTGGGCCTTAATGAAAAACTGTTTTTT
TRBV5-1	TRBD1	NA	TRBJ1-3	CASSPWPDRESNTIYF	TGCGCCAGCAGCCCTTGGCCGGACAGGGAGAGTAACACCATATATTTT
TRBV15	TRBD2	NA	TRBJ2-2	CATSRGRGETGELFF	TGTGCCACCAGCAGAGGGCGGGGGGAGACCGGGGAGCTGTTTTTT
TRBV7-7	NA	NA	TRBJ2-5	CASSARQGLGETQYF	TGTGCCAGCAGCGCAAGGCAGGGGTTGGGGGAGACCCAGTACTTC
TRBV9	TRBD2	NA	TRBJ2-3	CASSVGAGGGTDTQYF	TGTGCCAGCAGCGTAGGAGCGGGGGGGGGCACAGATACGCAGTATTTT
TRBV2	NA	NA	TRBJ1-3	CATLERKPIGAGNTIYF	TGTGCCACCCTCGAACGGAAACCTATAGGAGCTGGAAACACCATATATTTT
TRBV5-1	NA	NA	TRBJ2-5	CASSLGGDRGQETQYF	TGCGCCAGCAGCTTGGGAGGGGATAGGGGCCAAGAGACCCAGTACTTC
TRBV2	NA	NA	TRBJ2-2	CARMPRTGELFF	TGTGCCAGAATGCCCCGTACCGGGGAGCTGTTTTTT
TRBV11-3	TRBD2	NA	TRBJ2-5	CASSFGWIAGGETQYF	TGTGCCAGCAGCTTCGGGTGGATAGCGGGTGGCGAGACCCAGTACTTC
TRBV5-8	TRBD1	few	TRBJ2-6	CASSFQGVISGANVLTF	TGTGCCAGCAGCTTTCAGGGGGTAATCTCTGGGGCCAACGTCCTGACTTTC
TRBV7-9	NA	NA	TRBJ2-2	CASRGTGELFF	TGTGCCAGCAGGGGGACCGGGGAGCTGTTTTTT
TRBV20-1	NA	NA	TRBJ1-4	CSASGSGQLDEKLFF	TGCAGTGCTAGTGGTTCGGGACAATTGGATGAAAAACTGTTTTTT